Below, 6 T cell receptor beta chains from the same sample are listed, as sequenced in a study of breast tumors, draining lymph nodes, adjacent tissues (dated by TCRdb to the mid-2010s). Lymph node samples came from the axillary draining lymph nodes of breast cancer patients. The method was multiplex PCR. The run used an Illumina HiSeq 2000. In TCRdb, the public reads were trimmed at Q25 with fastp and aligned with MiXCR, with productive beta chains retained. When rows share a CDR3 protein, they turn into one entry using the most common DNA and genes. Across this sample there are some 140,000 distinct CDR3 sequences, with around 20% seen only once. The ten largest clonotypes hold just over 2.5% of the sample. The sample consisted of axillary lymph node tissue. The source is a female donor with breast cancer. Some clones in this sample may be carry-over from other donors' samples.

As to this clonotype: The junction departs from the called germline gene at one end, perhaps through a read error. The V call is TRBV12-3 or TRBV12-4, the J call TRBJ2-3, with D possibly being TRBD2 (7 bases). CDR3 length equals 17 residues. Written as DNA, the CDR3 is TGTGCCAGCTGTTTAGCGAGCTGGGCAGGGAGGGGGGATACGCAGTATTTT. Its translation is CASCLASWAGRGDTQYF.

V is TRBV28 and J is TRBJ2-1; D remains unclear. Trimming pared 2 bases from V and 8 bases from J, leaving 4 bases between. The CDR3 has 11 residues. The V gene's germline CDR1 is MDHEN and CDR2 SYDVKM. The CDR3: CASSLVHEQFF. CDR3 nucleotides: TGTGCCAGCAGTTTAGTACATGAGCAGTTCTTC.

This clonotype was detected many times. The chain uses TRBV20-1 and TRBJ2-7; D may be TRBD2 (6 bases). The CDR3 contains 14 residues. Germline V CDR1 and CDR2: DFQATT, SNEGSKA (reference sequence). V was cut by 3 bases and J by 6 bases, with 18 bases left in between. The CDR3 sequence: CSASSGTLVTEQYF. CDR3 sequence (DNA): TGCAGTGCTAGTTCCGGGACTTTAGTTACCGAGCAGTACTTC.

V and J are TRBV2 and TRBJ2-5; 12 nucleotides align to TRBD1. After removal of 1 base from V and 5 bases from J, the junction contained 8 bases not matched to a gene. Germline V gene sequence: CDR1 SNHLY, CDR2 FYNNEI. CDR3 length: 17 residues. CDR3 DNA sequence: TGTGCCAGCAGTGAAGGCGATCGGGACAGGGGGCTGGAGACCCAGTACTTC. Residues: CASSEGDRDRGLETQYF.

This clonotype occurred a few times. V gene TRBV30 combines with J gene TRBJ2-7, with 10 bases identical to TRBD2. V dropped 1 base and J dropped 4; count of bases not matched to a gene: 4. The CDR3 is made up of 14 amino acids. Per the germline V gene, CDR1 is GTSNPN and CDR2 is SVGIG (reference sequence). The CDR3 loop reads CAWSGSGRGYEQYF. DNA of the CDR3: TGTGCCTGGAGTGGGAGCGGGAGGGGGTACGAGCAGTACTTC.

This clonotype has ten or more counts. The chain joins TRBV20-1 to TRBJ2-3, with 12 bases lining up with TRBD2. The CDR3 extends over 14 amino acids. V was clipped by 5 bases and J by 5 bases; unmatched bases: 5. Germline V gene sequence: CDR1 DFQATT, CDR2 SNEGSKA (reference sequence). CDR3 bases: TGCAGTGCTGCCCTAGCGGGAGGGGGAGATACGCAGTATTTT. It translates to CSAALAGGGDTQYF.